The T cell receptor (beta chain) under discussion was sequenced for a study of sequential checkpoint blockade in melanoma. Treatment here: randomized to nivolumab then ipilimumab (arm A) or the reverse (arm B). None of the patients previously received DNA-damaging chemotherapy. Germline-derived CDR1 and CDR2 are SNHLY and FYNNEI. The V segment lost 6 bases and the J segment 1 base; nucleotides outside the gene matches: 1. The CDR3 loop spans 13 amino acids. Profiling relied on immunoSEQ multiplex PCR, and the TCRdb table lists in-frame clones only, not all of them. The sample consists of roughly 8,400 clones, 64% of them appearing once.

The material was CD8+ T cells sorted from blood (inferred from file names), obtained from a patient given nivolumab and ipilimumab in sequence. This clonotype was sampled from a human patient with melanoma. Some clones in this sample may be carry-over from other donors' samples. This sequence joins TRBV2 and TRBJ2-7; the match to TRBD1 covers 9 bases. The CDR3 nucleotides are TGTGCCAGCAGAGGGACAGGGTCCTACGAGCAGTACTTC. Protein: CASRGTGSYEQYF.